The subject of this entry is one T cell receptor beta chain. The target antigen is unknown. The sample is drawn from a study of cytomegalovirus exposure and HLA in healthy donors. Overall study: It was reported in a later analysis that the 100 to 150 validation repertoires used the same platform as the approximately 670 first-cohort repertoires.

Using immunoSEQ multiplex PCR, the repertoire was profiled, and TCRdb retains in-frame clones only, with some absent. The table has 150,000 to 200,000 clones, more than 75% seen once. V lost 5 bases and J lost 0, with 5 bases in between. Germline loops: CDR1 SGHDT, CDR2 YYEEEE. The length of the CDR3 is 12 residues. General study results and limits: The study designated 160 or so TCR beta chains cytomegalovirus-associated.

This sequence joins TRBV5-6 and TRBJ1-1; D is undetermined. The TCR comes from a man between 25 and 39 years old in good health and CMV-seropositive. Sequenced sample: PBMCs. CDR3 in amino acids: CASRGMNTEAFF. The CDR3 nucleotides read TGTGCCAGCAGGGGGATGAACACTGAAGCTTTCTTT.